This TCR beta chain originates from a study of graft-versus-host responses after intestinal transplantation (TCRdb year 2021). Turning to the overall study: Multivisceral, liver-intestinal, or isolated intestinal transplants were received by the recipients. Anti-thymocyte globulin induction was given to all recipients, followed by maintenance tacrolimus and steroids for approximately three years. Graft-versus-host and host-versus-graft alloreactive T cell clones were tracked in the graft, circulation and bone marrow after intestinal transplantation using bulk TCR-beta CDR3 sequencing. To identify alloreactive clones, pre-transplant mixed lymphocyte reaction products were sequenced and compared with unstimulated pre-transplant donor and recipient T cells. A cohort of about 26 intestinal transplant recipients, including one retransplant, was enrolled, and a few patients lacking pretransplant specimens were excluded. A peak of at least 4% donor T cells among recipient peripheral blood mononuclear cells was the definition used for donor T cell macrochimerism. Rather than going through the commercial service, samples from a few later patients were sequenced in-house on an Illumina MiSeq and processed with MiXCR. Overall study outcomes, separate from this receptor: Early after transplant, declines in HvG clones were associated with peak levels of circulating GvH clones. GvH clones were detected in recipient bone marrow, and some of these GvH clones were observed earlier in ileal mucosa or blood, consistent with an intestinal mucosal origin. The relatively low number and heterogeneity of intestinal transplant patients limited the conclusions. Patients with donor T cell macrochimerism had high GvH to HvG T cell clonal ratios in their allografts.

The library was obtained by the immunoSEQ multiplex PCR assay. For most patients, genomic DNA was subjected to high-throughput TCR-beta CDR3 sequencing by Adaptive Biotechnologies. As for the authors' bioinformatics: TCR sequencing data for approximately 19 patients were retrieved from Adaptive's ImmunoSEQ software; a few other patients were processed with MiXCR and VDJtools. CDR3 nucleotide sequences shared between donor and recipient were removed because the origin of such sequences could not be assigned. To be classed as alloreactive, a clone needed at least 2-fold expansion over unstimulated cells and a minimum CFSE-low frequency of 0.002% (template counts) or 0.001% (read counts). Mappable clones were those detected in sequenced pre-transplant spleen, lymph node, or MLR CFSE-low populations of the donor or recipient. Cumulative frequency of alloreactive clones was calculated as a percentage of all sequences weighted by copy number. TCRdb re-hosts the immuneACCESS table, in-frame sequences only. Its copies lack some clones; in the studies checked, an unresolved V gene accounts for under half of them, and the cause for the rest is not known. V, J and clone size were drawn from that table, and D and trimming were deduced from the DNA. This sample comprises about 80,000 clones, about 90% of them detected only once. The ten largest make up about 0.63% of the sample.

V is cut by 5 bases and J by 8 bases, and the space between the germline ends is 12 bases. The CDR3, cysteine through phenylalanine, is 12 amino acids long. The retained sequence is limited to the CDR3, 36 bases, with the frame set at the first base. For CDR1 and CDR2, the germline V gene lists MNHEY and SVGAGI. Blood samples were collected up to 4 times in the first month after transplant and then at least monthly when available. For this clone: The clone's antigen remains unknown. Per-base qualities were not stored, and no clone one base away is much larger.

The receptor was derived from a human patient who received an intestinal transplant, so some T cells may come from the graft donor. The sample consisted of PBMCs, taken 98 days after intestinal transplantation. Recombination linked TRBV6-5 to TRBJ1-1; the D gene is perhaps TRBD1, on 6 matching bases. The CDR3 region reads CASSVTGTEAFF. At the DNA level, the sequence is TGTGCCAGCAGTGTCACCGGGACAGAAGCTTTCTTT.